The sequence of this T cell receptor (beta chain) was determined in a study of T cell changes during pregnancy in multiple sclerosis. Profiled with immunoSEQ multiplex PCR; TCRdb holds only in-frame clones, not every one. Of about 24,000 clones listed, under 95% are singletons. CDR3 length: 11 residues. V lost 0 bases, J lost 3 bases, and 3 bases lay in between. From germline, CDR1 is GTSNPN and CDR2 SVGIG (reference sequence). The starting material was CD8+ T cells from peripheral blood mononuclear cells, obtained in the third trimester of pregnancy. This TCR was recovered from a female donor in good health, enrolled as a control in a pregnancy study. The V and J genes are TRBV30 and TRBJ2-7; the D is unclear. CDR3 coding DNA: TGTGCCTGGAGTGTCAGCTACGAGCAGTACTTC. It yields the protein CAWSVSYEQYF.